The TCR beta chain described here comes from a study of blood T cells in healthy people across ages (dated by TCRdb to the mid-2010s). With regard to the full study: Template switching captured roughly one uniquely barcoded TCR beta cDNA molecule per two T cells in model experiments. The study analyzed two additional independent replicas of 1 million unique cDNA reads from the same blood draw for two donors, one aged 18 to 30 and one aged 80 or older. To avoid experimental bias, donors of different ages were randomly spread across the sequencing lanes. The donors were divided into four age groups: young (average about 15 years), middle-aged (about 40), aged (approximately 59) and long-lived (roughly 82). To track age-related changes in TCR beta repertoire diversity, the study relied on deep sequencing normalized with unique cDNA molecular identifiers.

The CDR3 starts with the cysteine, ends with the phenylalanine, and has 17 residues. The read is trimmed to its CDR3 DNA, 51 bases read in frame from base 1. Looking up the germline V gene yields CDR1 MNHNS and CDR2 SASEGT. Trimming removed 5 bases from V and 2 bases from J, leaving 19 bases between the germline ends. Receptors were amplified or captured by 5' RACE. The listed sequencing device is Illumina HiSeq 2500. The second PCR ran for roughly 7 to 11 cycles and used a J-beta primer mix along with a sample-barcoded 5' primer. Each TCR beta cDNA molecule received a unique molecular identifier from a template-switch 5' adaptor carrying 12 random nucleotides. Each sample yielded at least 3 million CDR3-containing paired-end reads. All of the RNA was converted into first-strand cDNA using the Mint cDNA synthesis kit, with a TRBC-specific oligonucleotide serving as the primer. All cDNA was treated with uracil-DNA glycosylase and then went through a first 18-cycle PCR with the universal primers M1SS and BC2_uni_R. In the original analysis: For normalization, 1 million high-quality reads, each with a distinct molecular identifier, were randomly selected from each sample. Instead of being binned into consensus sequences, reads that shared molecular identifiers were thrown out. MiTCR, run with a Q25 quality threshold and the strictest error-elimination algorithm, handled CDR3 identification, clonotype clustering and error correction. Lower-bound total TCR beta diversity was estimated with a nonparametric unseen species model using Euler transformation. In TCRdb, the public reads were trimmed at Q25 with fastp and aligned with MiXCR, with productive beta chains retained. Entries that share a CDR3 protein sequence are merged under the most common genes and DNA. TCRdb's processing, not the authors' own work, is the source of the V and J calls. A total of approximately 800,000 distinct CDR3 sequences appear in this sample, around 36% of them only once. Roughly 13% of the sample lies in the top ten.

Systemically healthy Caucasian individuals from Russia, 39 in total and aged roughly 6 to 100 years, were included as donors. Each donor gave around 9.9 milliliters of peripheral blood, collected into EDTA-treated Vacutainer tubes. PBMCs were isolated by Ficoll-Paque density-gradient centrifugation, with at least 7 million obtained per sample. Total RNA, at least 6 micrograms per sample, was extracted from PBMCs with Trizol reagent. For every donor, an aliquot of PBMCs went through flow cytometry to measure the percentages of naive CD45RAhigh/CD27high T cells. In regard to this clonotype: Its antigen has not been determined. A much more abundant neighbour one base away suggests this may be a read error.

Beyond this particular receptor, the publication reports: There was a strong correlation between observed TCR beta diversity and the percentage of naive T cells measured by flow cytometry. As age increased, observed TCR beta diversity per million T cells dropped in a roughly linear way, and a significant reduction was already evident by age about 40. Bulk unsorted PBMC profiling prevented conclusive comparison of naive and antigen-experienced compartments. Because the CMV infection status of the donors was unknown, age-related changes in expanded clonotypes may potentially have been confounded. The long-lived group showed more naive CD4+ T cells, fewer expanded clones and increased TCR diversity than the aged group, suggesting age selection. Total diversity estimates from one million sequenced T cells were considered lower bounds and underestimates.

Recombination linked TRBV6-1 to TRBJ2-1; the best D guess is TRBD1, with 5 bases matching. Sequenced: blood. The source of this sequence is a man between 18 and 35 years old in good health. CDR3 region: CASSPSLRQGPYNEQFF. The base sequence is TGTGCCAGCAGTCCCTCTTTACGTCAGGGCCCCTACAATGAGCAGTTCTTC.